One sample yielded the 26 T cell receptor beta chains listed below, sequenced in a study of molecular identifiers for immune sequencing clone quantification. TCRdb re-called the PCR reads with MiXCR, one entry per CDR3 protein. Here the sample spans some 580,000 distinct CDR3 sequences, about 25% being singletons. The specimen was naive CD8+ T cells from blood, with Jurkat cell RNA spiked in. Sample subset: FACS-sorted CD8+CD4-CCR7+CD45RA+ naive T cells. The source is a human donor in good health. Some libraries in this study had Jurkat cell RNA spiked in.

In regard to this clonotype: A much larger clone lies a single base off, so this may be a read error. The chain has TRBV6-5 and TRBJ2-3; D call uncertain. Germline CDR1 and CDR2: MNHEY and SVGAGI. V was shortened by 0 bases and J by 3 bases, with 13 bases between the two germline ends. This CDR3 spans 16 amino acids. In DNA form, the CDR3 reads TGTGCCAGCAGTTACTCGGTTTCGGTGTTAACAGATACGCAGTATTTT. Translating gives CASSYSVSVLTDTQYF.

In its sample, this clonotype was seen many times. The V and J genes are TRBV12-3 or TRBV12-4 and TRBJ2-2; D gene unclear. The CDR3 extends over 13 amino acids. V was pared by 2 bases and J by 5 bases, with 6 bases between. The CDR3 loop reads CASSLYRTGELFF. The CDR3 DNA sequence: TGTGCCAGCAGTTTATATCGGACCGGGGAGCTGTTTTTT.

The chain has TRBV21-1 and TRBJ1-6; the table's D gene call, TRBD1, was not cross checked with the DNA. TRBV21-1 is noted as a pseudogene. There are 18 residues in the CDR3. The CDR3 loop is CASRKGGGQGVCNSPLHF. In nucleotides, the CDR3 is TGTGCCAGCCGAAAAGGAGGGGGACAGGGGGTATGTAATTCACCCCTCCACTTT.

J is TRBJ2-1 and V is TRBV7-3; the D gene is possibly TRBD2 (5 bases). Trimming stripped 4 bases from V and 7 bases from J, with 17 bases between. The CDR3 is 15 amino acids. Germline assignment: CDR1 SGHTA and CDR2 FQGTGA. The CDR3 DNA is TGTGCCAGCAGCTACCTGGCGAGAGGGATGAATGAGCAGTTCTTC. Amino acids: CASSYLARGMNEQFF.

Many counts were recorded for this clonotype. The rearrangement links TRBV6-5 to TRBJ1-1, with D tentatively TRBD1 (6 bases). The ends were cut back, 6 bases at V and 1 base at J, with 15 bases in the middle. The CDR3 is made up of 15 amino acids. The germline V gene has CDR1 MNHEY and CDR2 SVGAGI. The DNA for the CDR3 is TGTGCCAGCAGCCAAAACAGGGATAGGAACACTGAAGCTTTCTTT. Its translation: CASSQNRDRNTEAFF.

This clonotype has at least ten counts. The chain has TRBV27 and TRBJ2-7; the D is unclear. Trimming removed 6 bases from V and 4 bases from J, with 10 bases in between. This CDR3 is 12 amino acids long. Germline V gene data show CDR1 as MNHEY and CDR2 as SMNVEV (reference sequence). The CDR3 DNA follows: TGTGCCAGCAGCGGAACCGCATACGAGCAGTACTTC. The encoded protein is CASSGTAYEQYF.

Worth noting for this clonotype: A read error may be the cause here, since a much bigger clone is one base away. The chain is built from TRBV28 and TRBJ2-2; TRBD1 matches 10 bases. The CDR3 is 16 amino acids. Germline V gene sequence: CDR1 MDHEN, CDR2 SYDVKM. The V segment lost 6 bases and the J segment 3 bases; nucleotides outside the gene matches: 7. CDR3 residues: CASRADRGSYTGELFF. The CDR3 DNA sequence: TGTGCCAGCAGGGCGGACAGGGGGTCCTACACCGGGGAGCTGTTTTTT.

Note on this clonotype: A single base separates this from a much larger clone, so it may be a read error. The V and J genes are TRBV20-1 and TRBJ1-5, with D possibly matching TRBD1 (5 bases). The CDR3 has 18 amino acids. CDR1 and CDR2 from the germline V gene are DFQATT and SNEGSKA (reference sequence). CDR3 nucleotide sequence: TGCAGTGCTAGAGATATAAGCGGGATACAGGTCAGCAATCCGCCCCAGCATTTT. Residues: CSARDISGIQVSNPPQHF.

This clonotype was counted at least ten times. This chain links TRBV12-3 or TRBV12-4 with TRBJ1-1; 9 bases match TRBD1. The CDR3 contains 14 residues. V dropped 6 bases and J dropped 6; count of bases not matched to a gene: 8. CDR3 sequence reads: CASSHGTGLAEAFF. The DNA for the CDR3 is TGTGCCAGCAGCCATGGGACAGGGTTGGCTGAAGCTTTCTTT.

The chain uses TRBV4-2 and TRBJ1-1, with D perhaps TRBD1 (5 bases). Germline loops: CDR1 LGHNA, CDR2 YNFKEQ. CDR3 length: 15 residues. V dropped 4 bases and J dropped 1 base, with 13 bases sitting between them. The CDR3 spells CASSLATGGNTEAFF. DNA of the CDR3: TGTGCCAGCAGCCTCGCAACGGGGGGGAACACTGAAGCTTTCTTT.

The chain combines TRBV29-1 with TRBJ2-4; D uncertain. The CDR3 is 16 amino acids. V lost 0 bases to trimming and J lost 3 bases, with 15 bases between them. Germline V lookup: CDR1 SQVTM, CDR2 ANQGSEA. In DNA, the CDR3 is TGCAGCGTTGAAGATCTAGGCAGCTTAGTCAAAAACATTCAGTACTTC. Its protein is CSVEDLGSLVKNIQYF.

The sample holds many counts of this clonotype. The chain recombines TRBV5-8 with TRBJ2-7; no reliable D call. The length of the CDR3 is 16 residues. The V end was cut by 0 bases, the J end by 0 bases, with 13 bases between. Germline V gene sequence: CDR1 SGHTS, CDR2 YDEGEE. CDR3 sequence reads: CASSLVQLRSSYEQYF. The CDR3 DNA sequence: TGTGCCAGCAGCTTGGTTCAGTTGAGGAGCTCCTACGAGCAGTACTTC.

This clonotype was picked up one time. J is TRBJ1-1 and V is TRBV7-2; no reliable D call. The V end was cut by 2 bases, the J end by 0 bases, with 16 bases between. The CDR3 runs to 17 residues. Germline CDR1 reads SGHTA; CDR2 reads FQGNSA. CDR3 nucleotides: TGTGCCAGCAGCTTAAAAGGTCCGGTCGGCATGAACACTGAAGCTTTCTTT. It is translated as CASSLKGPVGMNTEAFF.

Of note for this clonotype: A much bigger clone sits one base away, suggesting this may be a read error. The rearrangement links TRBV29-1 to TRBJ1-1; D uncertain. This CDR3 is 14 amino acids long. V lost 0 bases to trimming and J lost 10 bases, with 18 bases between them. CDR1 is SQVTM, CDR2 ANQGSEA, per germline. CDR3 sequence reads: CSVEDPEDVSRAFF. The CDR3 DNA is TGCAGCGTTGAAGATCCCGAGGACGTAAGTAGAGCTTTCTTT.

In this sample, this clonotype turned up a few times. The chain links TRBV5-1 to TRBJ1-6; D uncertain. With 0 bases removed from V and 6 bases from J, the gap between germline ends came to 10 bases. Germline V gene data show CDR1 as SGHRS and CDR2 as YFSETQ. There are 15 residues in the CDR3. CDR3 protein: CASSLGWQTNSPLHF. The DNA for the CDR3 is TGCGCCAGCAGCTTGGGGTGGCAAACTAATTCACCCCTCCACTTT.

Notes on this clonotype: A much larger clone lies a single base off, so this may be a read error. The chain recombines TRBV4-1 with TRBJ2-1, with D possibly TRBD2 on 5 matching bases. CDR1 and CDR2 from the germline V gene are MGHRA and YSYEKL. The CDR3 has 13 amino acids. Trimming cost V 4 bases and J 8 bases, with 12 bases left between them. This chain's CDR3 is CASSPVSVHEQFF. For the CDR3, the DNA is TGCGCCAGCAGCCCAGTTAGCGTCCATGAGCAGTTCTTC.

Many counts were recorded for this clonotype. The rearrangement joins TRBV20-1 to TRBJ1-1; 7 bases map to TRBD1. V trimming: 0 bases; J trimming: 4 bases; junction bases outside the gene matches: 5. This CDR3 region has 14 residues. The V gene's germline CDR1 is DFQATT and CDR2 SNEGSKA (reference sequence). DNA of the CDR3: TGCAGTGCTAGAGATCAAGGGGGCCCCACTGAAGCTTTCTTT. Protein sequence: CSARDQGGPTEAFF.

The CDR3 DNA is TGTGCCAGCAGTTTCGGGACAGTAGACTACGAGCAGTACTTC. The encoded protein is CASSFGTVDYEQYF. The rearrangement uses TRBV12-3 or TRBV12-4 and TRBJ2-7; 7 positions match TRBD1. This CDR3 has 14 residues. J lost 3 bases, V lost 3 bases, and 5 bases had no gene match.

This rearrangement joins TRBV7-6 to TRBJ2-7; TRBD1 might be the D (6 bases). CDR1 is SGHVS, CDR2 FNYEAQ, per germline. The length of the CDR3 is 14 residues. The V end lost 1 base, the J end lost 7 bases, and 14 bases lay between the germline ends. The CDR3 bases are TGTGCCAGCAGCTTAGAGAGACAGGACGGGGAGCAGTACTTC. Its translation: CASSLERQDGEQYF.

The chain is built from TRBV3-1 and TRBJ2-2, with D possibly matching TRBD2 (5 bases). This CDR3 has 16 amino acids. Germline V gives CDR1 LGHDT, CDR2 YNNKEL (reference sequence). V dropped 2 bases and J dropped 1 base, with 11 bases sitting between them. The CDR3 loop is CASSQSLAMNTGELFF. CDR3 coding DNA: TGTGCCAGCAGCCAAAGTCTAGCTATGAACACCGGGGAGCTGTTTTTT.

In its sample, this clonotype was seen once. The rearrangement links TRBV4-1 to TRBJ1-4, with D perhaps matching TRBD1 (6 bases). This CDR3 contains 19 residues. Trimming removed 3 bases from V and 8 bases from J, with 28 bases in between. Germline lookup yields CDR1 MGHRA and CDR2 YSYEKL. CDR3 region: CASSHRDMGPRVGGEKLFF. CDR3 nucleotide sequence: TGCGCCAGCAGCCACCGGGACATGGGTCCAAGGGTCGGAGGGGAAAAACTGTTTTTT.

This clonotype showed up many times. The V call is TRBV12-3 or TRBV12-4, the J call TRBJ1-1; no firm D call. Trimming removed 7 bases from V and 5 bases from J, with 26 bases in between. CDR3 length: 17 residues. The CDR3 is CASMGLTPGGLVTEAFF. CDR3 in DNA: TGTGCCAGCATGGGTCTAACCCCGGGTGGTTTGGTAACTGAAGCTTTCTTT.

The sample holds many counts of this clonotype. V is TRBV5-1 and J is TRBJ2-3; TRBD2 is a possible D gene (6 bases). V was clipped by 3 bases and J by 5 bases, with 13 bases between them. The CDR3 is made up of 14 amino acids. Germline-derived CDR1 and CDR2 are SGHRS and YFSETQ. CDR3 residues: CASSSIGGRDTQYF. For the CDR3, the DNA is TGCGCCAGCAGCTCGATCGGGGGAAGAGATACGCAGTATTTT.

Notes on this clonotype: Mismatch with germline at one junction end may stem from a read error. The rearrangement uses TRBV4-3 and TRBJ1-4; 7 nucleotides match TRBD1. Germline-derived CDR1 and CDR2 are LGHNA and YSLEER. The length of the CDR3 is 16 residues. CDR3 nucleotide sequence: TGCGCCAGCAGCGGGGACAGAGGATTAACTAATGAAAACCTGTTTTTT. Encoded protein: CASSGDRGLTNENLFF.

Notes on this clonotype: A junction end diverges from the germline sequence, so it may reflect a read error. This sequence joins TRBV3-1 and TRBJ2-7; D might be TRBD2 (7 bases). The CDR3 is 16 residues long. CDR1 and CDR2 (germline): LGHDT, YNNKEL (reference sequence). The CDR3 spells CANSPYAGAQTYEQYF. CDR3 in DNA: TGTGCCAACAGCCCGTACGCGGGGGCCCAAACCTACGAGCAGTACTTC.

J is TRBJ2-7 and V is TRBV20-1; 9 nucleotides align to TRBD2. V shed 0 bases and J 2 bases; nucleotides not matched to a gene: 8. The germline V gene has CDR1 DFQATT and CDR2 SNEGSKA (reference sequence). The CDR3 is 16 amino acids. CDR3 residues: CSAREQYLAGTYEQYF. The DNA of the CDR3 is TGCAGTGCTAGAGAACAATACCTAGCGGGAACCTACGAGCAGTACTTC.